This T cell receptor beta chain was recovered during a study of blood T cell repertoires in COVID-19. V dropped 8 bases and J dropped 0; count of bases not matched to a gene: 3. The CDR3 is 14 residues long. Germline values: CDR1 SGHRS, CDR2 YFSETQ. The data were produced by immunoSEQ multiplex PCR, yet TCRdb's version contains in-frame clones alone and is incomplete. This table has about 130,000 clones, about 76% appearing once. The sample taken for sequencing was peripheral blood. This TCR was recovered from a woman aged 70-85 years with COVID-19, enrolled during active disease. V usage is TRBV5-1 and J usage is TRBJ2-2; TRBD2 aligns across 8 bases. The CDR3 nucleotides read TGCGCCAGTGGCGGGGGGCCGAACACCGGGGAGCTGTTTTTT. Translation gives CASGGGPNTGELFF.